One sample yielded the 10 T cell receptor beta chains listed below, sequenced in a study of blood T cell repertoires in COVID-19. The repertoire was sequenced with immunoSEQ multiplex PCR; TCRdb's copy has only in-frame clones and lacks some. The sample gives under 65,000 clones, roughly 84% of which show up once; 5.1% is in the top ten. Sequencing used peripheral blood. The origin of the receptors is an elderly man in a cohort sampled during active COVID-19.

This clone occurred once. The V gene is TRBV5-5, the J gene TRBJ1-6; 9 bases are shared with TRBD1. The CDR3 loop spans 15 amino acids. Losses at the gene ends were 3 bases for V and 7 bases for J; bases not matched to a gene: 5. The germline gives CDR1 SGHKS, CDR2 YYEKEE (reference sequence). In DNA, the CDR3 is TGTGCCAGCAGCTCCGGGACAGGGTTCAATTCACCCCTCCACTTT. Amino acid sequence: CASSSGTGFNSPLHF.

The V gene is TRBV7-3, the J gene TRBJ2-5; D gene unclear. The CDR3 loop spans 13 amino acids. Trimming removed 5 bases from V and 3 bases from J, with 10 bases in between. Germline lookup yields CDR1 SGHTA and CDR2 FQGTGA. CDR3 DNA sequence: TGTGCCAGCAGCCAGGCTGTGGAAGAGACCCAGTACTTC. It yields the protein CASSQAVEETQYF.

The chain uses TRBV30 and TRBJ2-7, with a possible D match to TRBD2 (6 bases). V shed 2 bases and J shed 6 bases, with 14 bases lying between them. Germline assignment: CDR1 GTSNPN and CDR2 SVGIG (reference sequence). There are 13 residues in the CDR3. DNA of the CDR3: TGTGCCTGGAGTAGAGGAGGGACCAGCGAGCAGTACTTC. Its translation: CAWSRGGTSEQYF.

The chain couples TRBV19 to TRBJ2-7; 8 bases fit TRBD2. Germline V gene data show CDR1 as LNHDA and CDR2 as SQIVND (reference sequence). This CDR3 spans 14 amino acids. V shed 5 bases and J 6 bases; nucleotides not matched to a gene: 9. The CDR3 loop reads CASSDKRGLSEQYF. The CDR3 coding sequence is TGTGCCAGTAGTGACAAGCGGGGGTTGAGCGAGCAGTACTTC.

The chain joins TRBV30 to TRBJ1-4; 8 bases align to TRBD1. This CDR3 comprises 16 residues. From germline, CDR1 is GTSNPN and CDR2 SVGIG (reference sequence). With V trimmed by 4 bases and J by 4 bases, 11 bases remained unmatched. CDR3 residues: CAWTTGQGRVNEKLFF. The CDR3 DNA reads TGTGCCTGGACCACCGGACAGGGAAGGGTTAATGAAAAACTGTTTTTT. The variable domain in full, completed from reference TRBV30 and TRBJ1-4, reads SQTIHQWPATLVQPVGSPLSLECTVEGTSNPNLYWYRQAAGRGLQLLFYSVGIGQISSEVPQNLSASRPQDRQFILSSKKLLLSDSGFYLCAWTTGQGRVNEKLFFGSGTQLSVL.

In nucleotides, the CDR3 is TGTGCCAGCAGCTGGACAGGGCCAGATACGCAGTATTTT. Protein: CASSWTGPDTQYF. The chain employs TRBV7-8 and TRBJ2-3; 8 bases align to TRBD1. CDR1 and CDR2 from the germline V gene are SGHVS and FQNEAQ. The CDR3 is 13 residues long. V lost 4 bases, J lost 4 bases, and 1 base stayed unmatched.

The chain employs TRBV7-2 and TRBJ1-5; no reliable D call. Germline CDR1 SGHTA, CDR2 FQGNSA. V was pared by 1 base and J by 3 bases, with 10 bases between. CDR3 size: 15 residues. The DNA of the CDR3 is TGTGCCAGCAGCTTAGACGGCACTACCAATCAGCCCCAGCATTTT. It translates to CASSLDGTTNQPQHF.

V usage is TRBV6-2 or TRBV6-3 and J usage is TRBJ2-3; D not certain. Germline V gene data show CDR1 as MNHEY and CDR2 as SVGEGT. Trimming shortened V by 6 bases and J by 5 bases, and 9 bases separated the two germline ends. This CDR3 has 12 residues. The CDR3 is CASSSPIDTQYF. The CDR3 region has the DNA TGTGCCAGCAGCTCCCCTATAGATACGCAGTATTTT.

The J gene is TRBJ2-5, the V gene TRBV7-3, with 7 positions matching TRBD1. The V gene end was trimmed by 5 bases and the J gene end by 5 bases; junction bases not matched to a gene: 5. CDR1 is SGHTA, CDR2 FQGTGA, per germline. The CDR3 length is 13 residues. The CDR3 region has the DNA TGTGCCAGCAGCAAGGGGGCGCCGGAGACCCAGTACTTC. Translated: CASSKGAPETQYF.

The CDR3 DNA reads as TGTGCCAGCAGCTCAACTAGCGGGAGGGGCGAGCAGTACTTC. Its translation is CASSSTSGRGEQYF. The chain employs TRBV5-5 and TRBJ2-7; TRBD2 aligns across 13 bases. The CDR3 contains 14 residues. In germline, CDR1 is SGHKS, CDR2 YYEKEE (reference sequence). J was trimmed by 6 bases and V by 3 bases; bases with no gene match: 3.